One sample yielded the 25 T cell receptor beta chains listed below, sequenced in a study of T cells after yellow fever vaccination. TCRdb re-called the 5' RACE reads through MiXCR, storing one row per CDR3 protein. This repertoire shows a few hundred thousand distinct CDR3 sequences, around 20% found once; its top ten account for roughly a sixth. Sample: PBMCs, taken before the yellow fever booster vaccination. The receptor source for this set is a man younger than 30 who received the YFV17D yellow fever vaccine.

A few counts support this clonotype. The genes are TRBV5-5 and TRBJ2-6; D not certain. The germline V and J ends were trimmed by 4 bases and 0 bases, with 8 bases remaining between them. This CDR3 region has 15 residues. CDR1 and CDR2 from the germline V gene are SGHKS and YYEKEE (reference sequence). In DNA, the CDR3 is TGTGCCAGCAGCGGCAGGAGCTCTGGGGCCAACGTCCTGACTTTC. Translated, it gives CASSGRSSGANVLTF.

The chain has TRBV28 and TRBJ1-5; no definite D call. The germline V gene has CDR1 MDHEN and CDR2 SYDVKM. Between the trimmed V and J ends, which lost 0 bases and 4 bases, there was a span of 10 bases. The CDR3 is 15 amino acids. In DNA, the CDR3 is TGTGCCAGCAGTTTATGGGGTGAACTTAATCAGCCCCAGCATTTT. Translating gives CASSLWGELNQPQHF.

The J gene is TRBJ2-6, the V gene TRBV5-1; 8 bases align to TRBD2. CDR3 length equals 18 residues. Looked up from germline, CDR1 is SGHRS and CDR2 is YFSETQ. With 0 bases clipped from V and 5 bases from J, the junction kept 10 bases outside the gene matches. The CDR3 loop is CASSLAPSGSPRANVLTF. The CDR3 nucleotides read TGCGCCAGCAGCTTGGCGCCCAGCGGGAGCCCCCGGGCCAACGTCCTGACTTTC.

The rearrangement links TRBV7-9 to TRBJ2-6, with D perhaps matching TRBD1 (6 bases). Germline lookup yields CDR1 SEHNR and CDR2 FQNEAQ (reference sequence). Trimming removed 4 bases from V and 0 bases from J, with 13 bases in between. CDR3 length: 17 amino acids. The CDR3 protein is CASSSRDTSSGANVLTF. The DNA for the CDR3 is TGTGCCAGCAGCTCCCGGGACACGAGCTCTGGGGCCAACGTCCTGACTTTC. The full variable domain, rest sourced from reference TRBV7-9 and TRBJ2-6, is DTGVSQNPRHKITKRGQNVTFRCDPISEHNRLYWYRQTLGQGPEFLTYFQNEAQLEKSRLLSDRFSAERPKGSFSTLEIQRTEQGDSAMYLCASSSRDTSSGANVLTFGAGSRLTVL.

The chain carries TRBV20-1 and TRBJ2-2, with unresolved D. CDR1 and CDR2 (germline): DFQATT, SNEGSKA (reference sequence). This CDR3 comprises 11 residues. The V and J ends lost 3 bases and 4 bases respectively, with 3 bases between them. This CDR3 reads CSASGTGELFF. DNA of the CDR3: TGCAGTGCTAGTGGCACCGGGGAGCTGTTTTTT.

The CDR3 nucleotides are TGTGCCAGCAGCCAATGGACAGGGACTGGAAACACCATATATTTT. This gives the protein CASSQWTGTGNTIYF. This rearrangement joins TRBV7-2 to TRBJ1-3; 8 positions agree with TRBD1. V lost 5 bases and J lost 2; bases outside the gene matches: 5. The germline V gene has CDR1 SGHTA and CDR2 FQGNSA. CDR3 size: 15 residues.

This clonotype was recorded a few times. Written as DNA, the CDR3 is TGCAGCGTTGCTTGGCGGGGGGGCGCCAAAAACATTCAGTACTTC. Its protein product is CSVAWRGGAKNIQYF. This chain joins TRBV29-1 and TRBJ2-4, with 9 nucleotides matching TRBD2. The germline V gene encodes CDR1 SQVTM and CDR2 ANQGSEA. The CDR3 totals 15 residues. Trimming took 4 bases from V and 1 from J; bases not matched to a gene: 5.

The CDR3 DNA reads as TGTGCCAGCAGCCCCCGGGACAAATCCTACGAGCAGTACTTC. It translates to CASSPRDKSYEQYF. V usage is TRBV9 and J usage is TRBJ2-7; tentative D call: TRBD1 (6 bases). The germline V gene has CDR1 SGDLS and CDR2 YYNGEE. Trimming took off 4 bases at V and 1 base at J, with 12 bases between the two ends. This CDR3 is built from 14 residues. The full variable domain, in which reference TRBV9 and TRBJ2-7 provide the parts outside the CDR3, is DSGVTQTPKHLITATGQRVTLRCSPRSGDLSVYWYQQSLDQGLQFLIQYYNGEERAKGNILERFSAQQFPDLHSELNLSSLELGDSALYFCASSPRDKSYEQYFGPGTRLTVT.

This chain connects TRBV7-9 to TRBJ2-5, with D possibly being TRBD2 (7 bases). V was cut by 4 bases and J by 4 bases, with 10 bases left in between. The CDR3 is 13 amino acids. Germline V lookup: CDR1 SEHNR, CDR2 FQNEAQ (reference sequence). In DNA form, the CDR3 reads TGTGCCAGCAGCTGGGGGGGGCGAGAGACCCAGTACTTC. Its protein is CASSWGGRETQYF.

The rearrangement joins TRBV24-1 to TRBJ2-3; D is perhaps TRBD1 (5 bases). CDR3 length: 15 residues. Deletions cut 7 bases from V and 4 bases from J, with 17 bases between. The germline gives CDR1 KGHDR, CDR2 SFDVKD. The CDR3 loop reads CATRVQGKPADTQYF. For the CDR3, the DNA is TGTGCCACCAGGGTTCAGGGTAAGCCCGCAGATACGCAGTATTTT.

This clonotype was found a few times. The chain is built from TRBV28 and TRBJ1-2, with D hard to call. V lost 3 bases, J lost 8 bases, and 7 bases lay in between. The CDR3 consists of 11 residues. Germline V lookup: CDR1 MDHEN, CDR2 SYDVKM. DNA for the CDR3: TGTGCCAGCAGTTTTTGGTTGGGCTACACCTTC. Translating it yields CASSFWLGYTF.

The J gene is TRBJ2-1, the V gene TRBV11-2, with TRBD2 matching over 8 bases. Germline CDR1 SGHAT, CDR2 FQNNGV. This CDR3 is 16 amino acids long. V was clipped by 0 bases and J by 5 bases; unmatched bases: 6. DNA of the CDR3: TGTGCCAGCAGCTTAGAGCTTCAGCGGGGGAACAATGAGCAGTTCTTC. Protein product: CASSLELQRGNNEQFF.

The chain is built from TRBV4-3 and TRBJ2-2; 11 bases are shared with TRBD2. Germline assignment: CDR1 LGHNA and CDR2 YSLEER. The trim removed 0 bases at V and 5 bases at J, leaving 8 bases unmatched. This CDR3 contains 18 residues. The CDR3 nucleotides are TGCGCCAGCAGCCAAGAACTAGCGGGGGCCGCGAGGACCGGGGAGCTGTTTTTT. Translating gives CASSQELAGAARTGELFF.

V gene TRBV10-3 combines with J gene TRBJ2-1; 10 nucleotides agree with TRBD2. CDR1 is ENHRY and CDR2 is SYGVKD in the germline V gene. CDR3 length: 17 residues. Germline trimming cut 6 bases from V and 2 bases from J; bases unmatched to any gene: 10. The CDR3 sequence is CAIRGSLAGITYNEQFF. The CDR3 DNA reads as TGTGCCATCAGGGGCTCACTAGCGGGGATTACCTACAATGAGCAGTTCTTC.

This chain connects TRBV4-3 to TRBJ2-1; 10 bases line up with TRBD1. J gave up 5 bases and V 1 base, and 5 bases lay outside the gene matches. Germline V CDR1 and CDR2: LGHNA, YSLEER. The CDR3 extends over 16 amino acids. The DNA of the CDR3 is TGCGCCAGCAGCCAAGTCCGGGACAGGGGCGACAATGAGCAGTTCTTC. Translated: CASSQVRDRGDNEQFF.

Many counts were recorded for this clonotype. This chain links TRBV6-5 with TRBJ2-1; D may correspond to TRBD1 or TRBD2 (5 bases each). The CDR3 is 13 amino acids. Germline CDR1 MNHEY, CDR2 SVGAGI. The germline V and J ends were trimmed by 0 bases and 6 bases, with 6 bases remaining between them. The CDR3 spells CASSYSGANEQFF. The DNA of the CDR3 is TGTGCCAGCAGTTACTCCGGGGCCAATGAGCAGTTCTTC.

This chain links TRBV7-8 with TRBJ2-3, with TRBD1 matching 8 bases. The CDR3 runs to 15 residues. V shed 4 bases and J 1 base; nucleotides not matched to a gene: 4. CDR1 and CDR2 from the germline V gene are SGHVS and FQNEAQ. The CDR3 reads CASSSNRGGTDTQYF. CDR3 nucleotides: TGTGCCAGCAGCTCAAACAGGGGGGGCACAGATACGCAGTATTTT.

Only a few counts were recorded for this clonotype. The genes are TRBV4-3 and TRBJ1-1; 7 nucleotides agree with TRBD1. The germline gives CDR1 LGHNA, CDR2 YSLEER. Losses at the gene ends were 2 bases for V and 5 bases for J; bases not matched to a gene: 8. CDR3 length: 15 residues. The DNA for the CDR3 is TGCGCCAGCAGCCAACGTACAGGGGTAGGGACTGAAGCTTTCTTT. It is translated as CASSQRTGVGTEAFF.

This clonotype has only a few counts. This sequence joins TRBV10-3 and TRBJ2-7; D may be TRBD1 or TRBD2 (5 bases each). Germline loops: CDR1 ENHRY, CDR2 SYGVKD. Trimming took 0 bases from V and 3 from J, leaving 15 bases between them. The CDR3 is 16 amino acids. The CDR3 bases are TGTGCCATCAGTGAGTCGTCAGGGTTCGAGGGCTACGAGCAGTACTTC. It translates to CAISESSGFEGYEQYF.

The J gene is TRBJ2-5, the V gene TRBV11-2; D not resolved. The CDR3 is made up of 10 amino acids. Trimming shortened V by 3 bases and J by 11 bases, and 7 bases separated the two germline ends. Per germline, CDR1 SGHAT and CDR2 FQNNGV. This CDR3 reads CASSFESQYF. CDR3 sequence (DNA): TGTGCCAGCAGCTTCGAATCACAGTACTTC.

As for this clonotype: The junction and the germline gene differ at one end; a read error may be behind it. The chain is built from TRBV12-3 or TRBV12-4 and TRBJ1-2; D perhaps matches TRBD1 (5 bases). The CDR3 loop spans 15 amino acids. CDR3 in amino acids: CVSRLGQVGAYGYTF. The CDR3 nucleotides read TGTGTCAGCAGGCTAGGACAAGTTGGGGCCTATGGCTACACCTTC.

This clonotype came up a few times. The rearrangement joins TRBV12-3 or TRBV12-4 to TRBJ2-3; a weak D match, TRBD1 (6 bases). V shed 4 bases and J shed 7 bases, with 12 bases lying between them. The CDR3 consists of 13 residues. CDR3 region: CASSSSRGYTQYF. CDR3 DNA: TGTGCCAGCAGTTCATCCAGGGGATATACGCAGTATTTT.

CDR3 amino acids: CASSFDLSPGYGYTF. The DNA of the CDR3 is TGCGCCAGCAGCTTTGACCTCTCCCCGGGGTATGGCTACACCTTC. This sequence joins TRBV5-1 and TRBJ1-2; no firm D call. Trimming stripped 2 bases from V and 5 bases from J, with 16 bases between. There are 15 residues in the CDR3. Germline V CDR1 and CDR2: SGHRS, YFSETQ.

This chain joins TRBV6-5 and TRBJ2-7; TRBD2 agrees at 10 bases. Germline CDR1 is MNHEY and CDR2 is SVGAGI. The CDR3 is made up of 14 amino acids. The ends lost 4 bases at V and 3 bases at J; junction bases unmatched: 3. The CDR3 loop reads CASSSAGGVYEQYF. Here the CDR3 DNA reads TGTGCCAGCAGTTCAGCGGGGGGGGTCTACGAGCAGTACTTC.

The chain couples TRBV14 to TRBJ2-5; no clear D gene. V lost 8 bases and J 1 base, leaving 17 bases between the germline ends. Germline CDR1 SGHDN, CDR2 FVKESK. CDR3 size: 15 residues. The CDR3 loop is CASSRGIAAQETQYF. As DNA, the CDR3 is TGTGCCAGCTCAAGAGGTATCGCGGCCCAAGAGACCCAGTACTTC. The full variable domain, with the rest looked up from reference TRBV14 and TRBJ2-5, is EAGVTQFPSHSVIEKGQTVTLRCDPISGHDNLYWYRRVMGKEIKFLLHFVKESKQDESGMPNNRFLAERTGGTYSTLKVQPAELEDSGVYFCASSRGIAAQETQYFGPGTRLLVL.